The entry that follows covers one TCR beta chain sequence. This clone is a singleton in its sample. This clone's antigen is unknown. Qualities for individual bases were not recorded, and no much larger clone is one base off. The data belong to a study of blood T cell repertoires in COVID-19 (dated by TCRdb to 2018 to 2020). With respect to the entire study: Collaborator samples came from the United States, Italy and Spain and covered acute and convalescent phases of COVID-19. The prospective study material was composed of cDNA or gDNA derived from T cells, B-cell-depleted T cells, or PBMCs. The dataset comprised deeply sampled blood TCRbeta repertoires from subjects exposed to, actively infected with, or recovered from COVID-19. The repertoires were released in a freely available public database intended as a resource for research on the immune response to SARS-CoV-2. Samples came from the ongoing ImmuneRACE study (first 160 participants) plus 1,254 subjects from 6 global collaborators. Sample metadata almost always included a de-identified subject ID, COVID-19 status, age in years and sex. HLA class I and class II types, where available, came from metadata supplied by the sample provider rather than from assay-based typing. Overall study outcomes, separate from this receptor: Clinical and demographic metadata were provided uncurated, with the amount varying by source and participant.

Whole blood was collected in K2EDTA tubes by collaborating institutions according to the institutions' own protocols. For TCRbeta analysis, collaborators shipped samples as frozen whole blood, isolated PBMCs, or DNA extracted from either of those sample types. Looking up the germline V gene yields CDR1 MDHEN and CDR2 SYDVKM. The CDR3, from cysteine to phenylalanine, totals 14 residues. Only the CDR3 part of the read is kept: 42 bases, read in frame from the first base. The V and J ends are trimmed by 5 bases and 0 bases, leaving 8 bases between them. The immunoSEQ Assay, a bias-controlled multiplex PCR, was used to amplify TCRbeta CDR3 regions from genomic DNA. On the authors' methods: The number of nucleated cells in each sample was estimated by amplification of reference gene primers within the assay. Sequence reads were collapsed and filtered to measure the absolute abundance of every unique TCRbeta CDR3 rearrangement. For each sample, productive Simpson clonality was calculated as the square root of Simpson's diversity index over productive rearrangements. Here the immuneACCESS table is served through TCRdb, limited to in-frame sequences with V and J called. Missing clones are a known gap in these copies; in checked studies unresolved V genes cover under half, and the rest lacks a known reason. V and J calls and clone size are as listed in that table; D and trimming were resolved from the DNA. The sample contains more than 90,000 clones, more than 75% of them found a single time. Approximately 7.9% of the sample is held by the ten biggest clonotypes.

The sequence is built from TRBV28 and TRBJ2-1; there is no confident call for the D gene. The clonotype originates from a man aged 65 to 85 with acute or convalescent COVID-19. What was sequenced was peripheral blood. The DNA sequence is as follows: TGTGCCAGCAGTCTTCCAGGCTCCTACAATGAGCAGTTCTTC. This yields the protein CASSLPGSYNEQFF.